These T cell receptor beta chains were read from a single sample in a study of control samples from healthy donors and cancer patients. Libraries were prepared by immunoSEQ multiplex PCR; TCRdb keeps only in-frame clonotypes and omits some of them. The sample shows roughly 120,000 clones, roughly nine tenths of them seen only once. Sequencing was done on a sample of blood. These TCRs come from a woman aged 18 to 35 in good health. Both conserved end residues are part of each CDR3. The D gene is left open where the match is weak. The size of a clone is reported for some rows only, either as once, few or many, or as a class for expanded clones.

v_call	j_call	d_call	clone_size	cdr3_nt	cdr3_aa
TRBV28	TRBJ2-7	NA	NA	TGTGCCAGCAGTTTATCACGGGACTCCTACGAGCAGTACTTC	CASSLSRDSYEQYF
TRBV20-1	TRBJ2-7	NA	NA	TGCAGTGCTGGGGCGCTGGACGAGCAGTACTTC	CSAGALDEQYF
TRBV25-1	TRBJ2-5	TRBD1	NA	TGTGCCAGCAGTGAAGGCGGGACAGGGCAAGAGACCCAGTACTTC	CASSEGGTGQETQYF
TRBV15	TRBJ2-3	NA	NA	TGTGCCACCAGCAGAGATTTAGGCAGCACAGATACGCAGTATTTT	CATSRDLGSTDTQYF
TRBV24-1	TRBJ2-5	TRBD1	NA	TGTGCCACCACCAGTGGACGGGGACAGGGAGAGACCCAGTACTTC	CATTSGRGQGETQYF
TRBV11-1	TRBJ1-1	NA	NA	TGTGCCAGCAGCTTAGGTCTTGGCACCATTGCGGCTGAAGCTTTCTTT	CASSLGLGTIAAEAFF
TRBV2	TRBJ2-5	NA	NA	TGTGCCAGCTATAAACAACCTGGAGGTAAAGAGACCCAGTACTTC	CASYKQPGGKETQYF
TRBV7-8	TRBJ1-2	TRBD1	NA	TGTGCCAGCAGAAAAACTGGGACAGGGACTGGGTTCTTGTATGGCTACACCTTC	CASRKTGTGTGFLYGYTF
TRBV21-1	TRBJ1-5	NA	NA	TGTGCCAGCAGCAAAGCGAGGGAGACAACAGGGGGGTATTGGAGCAATCAGCCCCAGCATTTT	CASSKARETTGGYWSNQPQHF
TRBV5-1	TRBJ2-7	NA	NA	TGCGCCAGCAGCTTGGCATCAGGTTCCTACGAGCAGTACTTC	CASSLASGSYEQYF
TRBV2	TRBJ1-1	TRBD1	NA	TGTGCCAGCAGCGGACAGGAGGCGAACACTGAAGCTTTCTTT	CASSGQEANTEAFF
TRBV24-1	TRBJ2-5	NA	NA	TGTGCCACCAGTGATTCACAGGTGGGGGAGACCCAGTACTTC	CATSDSQVGETQYF
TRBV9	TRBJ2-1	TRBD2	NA	TGTGCCAGCAGCCGTACCGAACTAGCGGGATACAATGAGCAGTTCTTC	CASSRTELAGYNEQFF
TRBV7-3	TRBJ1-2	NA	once	TGTGCCAGCAGCTTAACTTATTCGGGAGTAGGTGGCTACACCTTC	CASSLTYSGVGGYTF
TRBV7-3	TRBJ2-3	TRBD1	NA	TGTGCCAGCAGCAAGCATGGACAGGGGGCAACAGATACGCAGTATTTT	CASSKHGQGATDTQYF
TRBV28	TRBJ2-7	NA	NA	TGTGCCAGCACGGGAGAGGGGGTAGGAGTATACGAGCAGTACTTC	CASTGEGVGVYEQYF
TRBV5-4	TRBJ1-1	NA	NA	TGTGCCAGCAGCCAGACAGGGAACACTGAAGCTTTCTTT	CASSQTGNTEAFF
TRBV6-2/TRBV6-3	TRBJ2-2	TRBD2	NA	TGTGCCAGCAGACCTCCCGGGACTAGCGCGACCGGGGAGCTGTTTTTT	CASRPPGTSATGELFF
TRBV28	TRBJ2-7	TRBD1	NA	TGTGCCAGCAGTTTATATGACAGGGACGAGCAGTACTTC	CASSLYDRDEQYF
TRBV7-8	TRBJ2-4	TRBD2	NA	TGTGCCAGCAGCATACTAGCGGGAAAAGAGGCCAAAAACATTCAGTACTTC	CASSILAGKEAKNIQYF
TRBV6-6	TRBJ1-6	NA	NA	TGTGCCAGCAGTTACTCGGTCCAGGTCAATTCACCCCTCCACTTT	CASSYSVQVNSPLHF
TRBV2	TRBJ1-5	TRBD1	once	TGTGCCAGCAGTATACAGGGGGGGCAGCCCCAGCATTTT	CASSIQGGQPQHF